This TCR beta chain came from a study of Ad26.COV2.S vaccination and SARS-CoV-2 variants (dated by TCRdb to the early 2020s). Some background on the complete study: Donors in the vaccine arm were drawn from COV1001, a phase I-IIa trial of Ad26.COV2.S in healthy adults that was multicentre, randomized, double-blind and placebo-controlled. Trial participants were randomized into five groups of five, in which low-dose or high-dose Ad26.COV2.S was given once or twice, or placebo was given on both occasions. Investigators remained blinded to trial group allocation during experiments and outcome assessment. Ad26.COV2.S was administered intramuscularly at 5 x 10^10 or 1 x 10^11 viral particles, either as a single shot or as two shots given 56 days apart. A total of some 30 samples were included in the TCR-sequenced set, comprising around 19 Ad26.COV2.S vaccine recipients, 5 placebo recipients and 8 SARS-CoV-2 convalescent individuals. TCRbeta repertoire sequencing served as the tool for gauging how specific and how broad the SARS-CoV-2-reactive T cell receptors were following Ad26.COV2.S vaccination.

The immunoSEQ Assay was used to sequence TCRbeta CDR3 regions. After extraction, genomic DNA underwent amplification by bias-controlled multiplex PCR, followed by high-throughput sequencing. On the study's bioinformatics: To quantify the absolute abundance of every unique TCRbeta CDR3 region, sequences were collapsed and filtered. T cell fraction was estimated by normalizing TCRbeta template counts to usable DNA, which was measured by amplifying reference genes present in all nucleated cells. Repertoire TCRs were annotated as SARS-CoV-2-specific by exact matching of V gene, CDR3 amino acid sequence and J gene to a known reactive TCR set. MIRA supplied the reference SARS-CoV-2 TCR set, which was filtered for enrichment in COVID-19-positive ImmuneCODE repertoires so that public or cross-reactive TCRs were removed. Drawing on the MIRA antigens, annotated TCRs were analysed further at the level of specific ORF or position within ORF. Breadth was defined as the number of annotated unique rearrangements divided by the total number of unique productive rearrangements, and depth was defined as the summed frequency of the annotated unique rearrangements. Two-sided Wilcoxon rank-sum tests were applied when comparing TCR breadth between groups. What TCRdb holds here is the immuneACCESS table cut down to in-frame rearrangements. Part of the clones is not present; checked against another copy, under half of the missing clones reflect an unresolved V gene, and the others are unexplained. The V and J calls and clone size come from that table; D and trimming were worked out from the DNA. Counted in this sample were roughly 300,000 clones; around 89% of them appeared once. The ten largest clones capture approximately 5.9% of the sample.

The germline V gene (reference sequence) specifies MNHEY as CDR1 and SMNVEV as CDR2. Taken from cysteine to phenylalanine, the CDR3 has 14 residues. The CDR3 DNA has 42 bases and is translated from base 1. Trimming costs V 3 bases and J 0 bases, and their ends lie 6 bases apart. General conclusions and limits of the study: Comparing responses between vaccine doses or regimens was not something the study was powered to do. Non-spike TCR breadth was comparable between vaccine and placebo recipients, consistent with the vaccine containing only spike. The authors noted that total T cell responses may have been underestimated by the TCR breadth and depth analyses. Substantial breadth of spike-specific CD8+ and CD4+ T cell responses was reported after vaccination. Ad26.COV2.S recipients had higher spike-specific TCR breadth than placebo recipients (P = 0.0014).

Sample treatment or condition, as interpreted from the label and publication: about 20 received Ad26.COV2.S at low or high dose, single or two shots; 5 received placebo; per-sample allocation not given. Repertoires of vaccine and placebo recipients were sequenced from samples collected on day 63 after the first injection. Between 29 July and 7 August 2020, Cohort 1b enrolled fewer than 30 adults aged 18-55 years at one site in Boston, USA. Ad26.COV2.S was a replication-incompetent adenovirus type 26 vector that expressed a prefusion-stabilized SARS-CoV-2 spike protein derived from the original Wuhan strain. In regard to this clone: Its antigen is currently not known. One base away there is no much larger clone; base qualities are not given. Other DNA sequences in this sample translate to the same CDR3.

The receptor comes from a person aged 18-65 years who received the Ad26.COV2.S COVID-19 vaccine or a placebo. The receptor chain draws on TRBV27 and TRBJ2-1, with TRBD2 perhaps the D gene, on 5 matching bases. The sample consisted of peripheral blood, taken in a trial of Ad26.COV2.S vaccine versus placebo. This receptor has the CDR3 CASSLTNSYNEQFF. The DNA sequence is given as TGTGCCAGCAGTTTGACTAACTCCTACAATGAGCAGTTCTTC.